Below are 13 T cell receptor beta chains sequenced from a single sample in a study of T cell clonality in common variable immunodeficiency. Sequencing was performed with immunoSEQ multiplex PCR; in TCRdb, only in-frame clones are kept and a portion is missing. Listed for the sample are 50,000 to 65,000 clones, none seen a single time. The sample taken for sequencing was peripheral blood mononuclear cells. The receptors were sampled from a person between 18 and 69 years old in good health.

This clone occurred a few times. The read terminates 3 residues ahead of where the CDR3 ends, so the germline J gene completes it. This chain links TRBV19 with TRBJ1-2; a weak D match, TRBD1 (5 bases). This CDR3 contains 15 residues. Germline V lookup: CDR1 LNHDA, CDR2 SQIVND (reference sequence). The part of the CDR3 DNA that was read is TGTGCCAGTAGTATGGGGACTAGCGGCGTGGGAGAC. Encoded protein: CASSMGTSGVGD. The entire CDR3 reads CASSMGTSGVGDYTF.

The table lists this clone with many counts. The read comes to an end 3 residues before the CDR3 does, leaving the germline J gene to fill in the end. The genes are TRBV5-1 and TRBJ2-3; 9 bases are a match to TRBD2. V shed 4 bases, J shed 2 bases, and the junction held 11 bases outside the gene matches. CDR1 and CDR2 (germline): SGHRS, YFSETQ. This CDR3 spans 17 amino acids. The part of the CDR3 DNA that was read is TGCGCCAGCAGCGGATCCGGGACTAGCAGGTCCACAGATACG. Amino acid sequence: CASSGSGTSRSTDT. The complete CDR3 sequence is CASSGSGTSRSTDTQYF.

Partial CDR3 DNA: TGCGCCAGCAGTGACCCGGGACAGGGCCGTGGC. This encodes CASSDPGQGRG. The CDR3 as a whole reads CASSDPGQGRGYTF. V is TRBV10-2 and J is TRBJ1-2, with TRBD1 identical over 9 bases. The read stops 3 residues short of the end of the CDR3; the missing end is completed from the germline J gene. Trimming took 3 bases from V and 7 from J; bases not matched to a gene: 6. Germline lookup yields CDR1 WSHSY and CDR2 SAAADI. This CDR3 comprises 14 residues.

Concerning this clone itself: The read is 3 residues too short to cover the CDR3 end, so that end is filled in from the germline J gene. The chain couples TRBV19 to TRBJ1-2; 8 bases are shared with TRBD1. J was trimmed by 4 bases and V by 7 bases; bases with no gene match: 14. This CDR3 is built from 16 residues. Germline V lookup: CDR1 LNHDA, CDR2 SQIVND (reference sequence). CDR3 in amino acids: CASKADRAWEPYGYTF. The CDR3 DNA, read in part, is TGTGCCAGTAAGGCGGACAGGGCCTGGGAACCCTATGGC.

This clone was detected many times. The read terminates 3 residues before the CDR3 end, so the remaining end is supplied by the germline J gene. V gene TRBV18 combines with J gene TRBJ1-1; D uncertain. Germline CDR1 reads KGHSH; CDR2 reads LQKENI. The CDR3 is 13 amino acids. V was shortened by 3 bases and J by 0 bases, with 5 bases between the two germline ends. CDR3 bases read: TGTGCCAGCTCACCCCTGTTGAACACTGAA. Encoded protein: CASSPLLNTE. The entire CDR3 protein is CASSPLLNTEAFF. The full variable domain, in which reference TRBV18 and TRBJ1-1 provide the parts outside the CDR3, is NAGVMQNPRHLVRRRGQEARLRCSPMKGHSHVYWYRQLPEEGLKFMVYLQKENIIDESGMPKERFSAEFPKEGPSILRIQQVVRGDSAAYFCASSPLLNTEAFFGQGTRLTVV.

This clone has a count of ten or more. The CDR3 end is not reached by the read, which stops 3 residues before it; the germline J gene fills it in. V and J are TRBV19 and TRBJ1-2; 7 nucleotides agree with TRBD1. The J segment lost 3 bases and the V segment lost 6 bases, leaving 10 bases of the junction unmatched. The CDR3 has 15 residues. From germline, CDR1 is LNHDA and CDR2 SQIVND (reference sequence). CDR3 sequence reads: CASRKDREDYYGYTF. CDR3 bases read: TGTGCCAGTAGGAAAGACAGGGAAGACTACTATGGC.

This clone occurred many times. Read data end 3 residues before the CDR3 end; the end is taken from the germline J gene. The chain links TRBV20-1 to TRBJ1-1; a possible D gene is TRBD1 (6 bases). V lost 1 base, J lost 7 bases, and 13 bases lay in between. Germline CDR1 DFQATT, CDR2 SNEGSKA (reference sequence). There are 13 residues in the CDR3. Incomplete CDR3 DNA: TGCAGTGCTAGAGGAAACAGGGATTATGAA. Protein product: CSARGNRDYE. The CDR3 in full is CSARGNRDYEAFF.

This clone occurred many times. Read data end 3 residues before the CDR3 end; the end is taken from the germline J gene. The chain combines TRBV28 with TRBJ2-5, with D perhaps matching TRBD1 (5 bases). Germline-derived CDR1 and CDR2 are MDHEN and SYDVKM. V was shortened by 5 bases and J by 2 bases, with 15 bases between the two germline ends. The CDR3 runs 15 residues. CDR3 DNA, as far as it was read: TGTGCCAGCAGTGGGGCCGCGCTGAAACAAGAGACC. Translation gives CASSGAALKQET. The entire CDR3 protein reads CASSGAALKQETQYF.

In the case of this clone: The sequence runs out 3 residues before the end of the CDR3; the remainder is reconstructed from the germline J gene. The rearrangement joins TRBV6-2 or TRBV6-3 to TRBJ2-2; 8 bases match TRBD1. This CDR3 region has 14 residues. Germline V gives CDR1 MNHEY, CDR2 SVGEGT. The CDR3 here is CASSWGQVNSPLFF. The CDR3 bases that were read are TGTGCCAGCAGCTGGGGACAGGTCAATTCACCG.

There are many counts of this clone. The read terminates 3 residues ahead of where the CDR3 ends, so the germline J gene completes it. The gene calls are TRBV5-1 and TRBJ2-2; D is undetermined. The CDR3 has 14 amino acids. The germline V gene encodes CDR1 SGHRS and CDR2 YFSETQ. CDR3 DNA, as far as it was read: TGCGCCAGCAGCTTGGAGGTACCGACTTCACCG. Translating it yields CASSLEVPTSP. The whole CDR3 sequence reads CASSLEVPTSPLFF.

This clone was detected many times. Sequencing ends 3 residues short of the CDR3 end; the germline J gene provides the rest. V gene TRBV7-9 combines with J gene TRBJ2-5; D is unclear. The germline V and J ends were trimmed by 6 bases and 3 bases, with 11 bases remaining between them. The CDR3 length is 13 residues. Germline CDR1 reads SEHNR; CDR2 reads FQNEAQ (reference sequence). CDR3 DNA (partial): TGTGCCAGCAGTTCGACTCCGGAAGAGACC. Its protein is CASSSTPEET. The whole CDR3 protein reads CASSSTPEETQYF.

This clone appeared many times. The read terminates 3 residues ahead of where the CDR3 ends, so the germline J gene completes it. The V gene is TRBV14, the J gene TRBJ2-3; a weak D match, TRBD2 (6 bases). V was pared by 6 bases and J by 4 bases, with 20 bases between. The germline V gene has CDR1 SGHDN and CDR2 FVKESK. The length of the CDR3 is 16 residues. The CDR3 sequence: CASSQTVAVRADTQYF. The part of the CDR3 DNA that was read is TGTGCCAGCAGTCAGACAGTAGCGGTTCGGGCAGATACG. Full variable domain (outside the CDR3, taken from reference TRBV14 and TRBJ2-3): EAGVTQFPSHSVIEKGQTVTLRCDPISGHDNLYWYRRVMGKEIKFLLHFVKESKQDESGMPNNRFLAERTGGTYSTLKVQPAELEDSGVYFCASSQTVAVRADTQYFGPGTRLTVL.

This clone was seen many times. The CDR3 sequence is CASSYEGGDTDTQYF. CDR3 DNA (partial): TGTGCCAGCAGTTACGAAGGGGGAGACACAGATACG. This sequence joins TRBV6-2 or TRBV6-3 and TRBJ2-3, with a weak D call TRBD1 (6 bases). The read ends 3 residues shy of where the CDR3 ends; the end is completed using the germline J gene. V dropped 2 bases and J dropped 2 bases, with 11 bases sitting between them. CDR3 length equals 15 residues. The germline CDR1 and CDR2 sequences are MNHEY and SVGEGT.